This T cell receptor (beta chain) appears in the sequencing data of a study of T cell responses to AZD1222 COVID-19 vaccine. In its sample, this clone was seen once. Sequencing used immunoSEQ multiplex PCR; TCRdb keeps in-frame clones, though not all of them. The sample includes 73,000 or so clones, approximately 90% of them seen just once. Germline lookup yields CDR1 SGHTA and CDR2 FQGNSA. The CDR3 extends over 15 amino acids. The V and J ends lost 5 bases and 3 bases, in that order; junction bases with no gene match: 9. The sample in question was peripheral blood, obtained on day 0 of AZD1222 vaccination. This sequence joins TRBV7-2 and TRBJ2-7; 8 nucleotides line up with TRBD2. This clonotype was obtained from an adult in good health. CDR3 coding DNA: TGTGCCAGCAGCAACAGGGCGGGACTAGGCTACGAGCAGTACTTC. Its translation: CASSNRAGLGYEQYF.